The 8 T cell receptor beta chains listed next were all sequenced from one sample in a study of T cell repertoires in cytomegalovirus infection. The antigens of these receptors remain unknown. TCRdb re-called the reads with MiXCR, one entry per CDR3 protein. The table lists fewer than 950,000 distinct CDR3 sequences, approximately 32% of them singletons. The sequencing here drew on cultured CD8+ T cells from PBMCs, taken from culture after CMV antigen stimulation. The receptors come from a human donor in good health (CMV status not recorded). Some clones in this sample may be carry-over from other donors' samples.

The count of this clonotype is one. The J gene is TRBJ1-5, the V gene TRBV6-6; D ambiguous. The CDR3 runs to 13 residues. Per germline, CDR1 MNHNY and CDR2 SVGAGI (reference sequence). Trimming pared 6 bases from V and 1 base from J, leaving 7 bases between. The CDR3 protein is CASSAISNQPQHF. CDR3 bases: TGTGCCAGCAGCGCGATCAGCAATCAGCCCCAGCATTTT.

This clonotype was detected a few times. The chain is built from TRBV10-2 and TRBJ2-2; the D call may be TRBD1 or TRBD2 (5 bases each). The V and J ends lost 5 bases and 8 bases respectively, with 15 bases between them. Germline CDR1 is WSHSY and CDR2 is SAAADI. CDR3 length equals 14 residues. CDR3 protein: CASSFNQGVGELFF. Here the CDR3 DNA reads TGCGCCAGCAGTTTTAATCAGGGAGTAGGGGAGCTGTTTTTT.

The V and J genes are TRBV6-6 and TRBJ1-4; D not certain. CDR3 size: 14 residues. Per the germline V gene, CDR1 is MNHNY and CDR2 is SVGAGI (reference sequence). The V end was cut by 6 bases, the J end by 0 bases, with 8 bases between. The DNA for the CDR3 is TGTGCCAGCAGGGTCGTAGCAACTAATGAAAAACTGTTTTTT. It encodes CASRVVATNEKLFF.

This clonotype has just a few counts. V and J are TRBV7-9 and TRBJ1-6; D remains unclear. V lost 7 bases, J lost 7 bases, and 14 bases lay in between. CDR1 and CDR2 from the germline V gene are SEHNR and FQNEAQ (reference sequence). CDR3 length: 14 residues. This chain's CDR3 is CASKGPISNSPLHF. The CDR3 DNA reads TGTGCCAGCAAGGGCCCTATTTCGAATTCACCCCTCCACTTT.

CDR3 sequence (DNA): TGTGCCAGCAGCCTACAGGGTAGGGCTTTCTTT. This codes for CASSLQGRAFF. The J gene is TRBJ1-1, the V gene TRBV27; the D gene is possibly TRBD1 (6 bases). The germline gives CDR1 MNHEY, CDR2 SMNVEV (reference sequence). Trimming removed 6 bases at V and 11 bases at J, with 13 bases between. The CDR3 has 11 residues.

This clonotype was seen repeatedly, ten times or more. The CDR3 region is CASSQALQAYQETQYF. CDR3 nucleotides: TGCGCCAGCAGCCAAGCATTACAGGCTTATCAAGAGACCCAGTACTTC. The V call is TRBV4-1, the J call TRBJ2-5; tentative D call: TRBD1 (5 bases). The V gene lost 1 base and the J gene lost 2 bases, with 14 bases spanning the gap. The germline V gene encodes CDR1 MGHRA and CDR2 YSYEKL. The length of the CDR3 is 16 residues.

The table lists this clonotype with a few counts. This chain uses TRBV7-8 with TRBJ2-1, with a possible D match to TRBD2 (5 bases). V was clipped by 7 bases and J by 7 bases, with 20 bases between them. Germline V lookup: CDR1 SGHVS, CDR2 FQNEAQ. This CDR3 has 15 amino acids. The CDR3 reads CASTSGSAVRNEQFF. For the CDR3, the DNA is TGTGCCAGCACCTCGGGGTCTGCGGTCCGGAATGAGCAGTTCTTC.

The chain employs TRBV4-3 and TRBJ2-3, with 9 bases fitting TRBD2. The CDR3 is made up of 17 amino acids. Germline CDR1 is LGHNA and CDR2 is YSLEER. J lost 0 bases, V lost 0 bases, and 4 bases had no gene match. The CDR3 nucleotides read TGCGCCAGCAGCCAAGATCTCCTAGCGGGGAGCACAGATACGCAGTATTTT. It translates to CASSQDLLAGSTDTQYF.